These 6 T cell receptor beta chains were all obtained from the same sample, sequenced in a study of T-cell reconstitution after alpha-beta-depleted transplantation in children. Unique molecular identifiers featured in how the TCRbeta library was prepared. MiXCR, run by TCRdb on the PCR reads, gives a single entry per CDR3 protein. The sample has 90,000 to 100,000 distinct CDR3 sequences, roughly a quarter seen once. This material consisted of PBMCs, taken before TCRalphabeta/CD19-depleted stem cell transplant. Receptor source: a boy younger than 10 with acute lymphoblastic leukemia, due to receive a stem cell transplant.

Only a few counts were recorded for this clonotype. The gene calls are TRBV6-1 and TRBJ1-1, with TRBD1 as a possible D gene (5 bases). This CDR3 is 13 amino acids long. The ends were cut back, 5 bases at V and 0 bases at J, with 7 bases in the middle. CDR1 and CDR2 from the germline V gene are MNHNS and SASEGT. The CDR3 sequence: CASSTTVNTEAFF. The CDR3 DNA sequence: TGTGCCAGCAGTACGACAGTGAACACTGAAGCTTTCTTT.

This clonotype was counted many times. The DNA of the CDR3 is TGTGCCAGCAGTTTAGGGCGGGTCCAGCCCCAGCATTTT. Its translation: CASSLGRVQPQHF. The chain joins TRBV27 to TRBJ1-5; no clear D. Trimming pared 2 bases from V and 7 bases from J, leaving 9 bases between. CDR1 and CDR2 (germline): MNHEY, SMNVEV (reference sequence). CDR3 length: 13 amino acids.

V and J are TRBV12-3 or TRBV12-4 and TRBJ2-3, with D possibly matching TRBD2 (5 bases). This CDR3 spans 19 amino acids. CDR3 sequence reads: CTISVFGPLGELGSDTQYF. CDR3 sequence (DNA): TGTACCATCTCCGTTTTCGGCCCCCTCGGGGAATTGGGGTCAGATACGCAGTATTTT.

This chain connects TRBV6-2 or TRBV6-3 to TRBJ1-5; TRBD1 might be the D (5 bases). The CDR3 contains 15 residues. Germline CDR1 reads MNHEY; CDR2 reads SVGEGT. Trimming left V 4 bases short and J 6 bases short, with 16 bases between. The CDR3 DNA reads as TGTGCCAGCAGTTTAATGCCGGGGGGGTCTCAGCCCCAGCATTTT. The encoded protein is CASSLMPGGSQPQHF.

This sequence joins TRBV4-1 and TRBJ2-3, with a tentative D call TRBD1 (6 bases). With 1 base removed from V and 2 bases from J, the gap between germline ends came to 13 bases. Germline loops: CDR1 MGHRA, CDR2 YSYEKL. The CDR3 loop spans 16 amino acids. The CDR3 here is CASSQVGTRFTDTQYF. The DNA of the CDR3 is TGCGCCAGCAGCCAAGTCGGGACACGTTTCACAGATACGCAGTATTTT.

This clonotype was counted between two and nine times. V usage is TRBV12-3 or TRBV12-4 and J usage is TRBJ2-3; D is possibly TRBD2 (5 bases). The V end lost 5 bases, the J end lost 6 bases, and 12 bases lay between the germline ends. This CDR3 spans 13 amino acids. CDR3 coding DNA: TGTGCCAGCAGTGGGCGGACTTGGGATACGCAGTATTTT. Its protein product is CASSGRTWDTQYF.